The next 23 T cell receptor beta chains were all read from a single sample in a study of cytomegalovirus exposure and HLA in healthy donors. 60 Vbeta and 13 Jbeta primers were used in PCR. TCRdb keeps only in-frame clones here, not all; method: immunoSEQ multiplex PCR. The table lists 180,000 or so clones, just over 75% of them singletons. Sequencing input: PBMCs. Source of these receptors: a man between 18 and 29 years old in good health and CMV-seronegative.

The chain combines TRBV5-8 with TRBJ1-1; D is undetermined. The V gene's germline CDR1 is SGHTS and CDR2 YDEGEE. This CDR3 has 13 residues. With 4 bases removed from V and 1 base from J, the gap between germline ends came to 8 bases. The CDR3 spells CASSNHGNTEAFF. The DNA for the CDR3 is TGTGCCAGCAGCAACCACGGGAACACTGAAGCTTTCTTT.

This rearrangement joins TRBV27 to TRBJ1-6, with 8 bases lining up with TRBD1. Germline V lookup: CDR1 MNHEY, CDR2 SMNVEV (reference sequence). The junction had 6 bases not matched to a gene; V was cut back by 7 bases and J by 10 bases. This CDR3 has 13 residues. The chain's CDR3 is CASTTGGSSPLHF. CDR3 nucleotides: TGTGCCAGCACCACAGGGGGATCATCACCCCTCCACTTT.

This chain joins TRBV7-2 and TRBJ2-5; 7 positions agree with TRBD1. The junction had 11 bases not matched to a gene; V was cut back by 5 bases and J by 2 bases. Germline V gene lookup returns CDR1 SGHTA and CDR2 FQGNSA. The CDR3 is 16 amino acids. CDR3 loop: CASSRGGLRGQETQYF. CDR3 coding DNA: TGTGCCAGCAGCAGAGGGGGCCTCAGGGGGCAAGAGACCCAGTACTTC.

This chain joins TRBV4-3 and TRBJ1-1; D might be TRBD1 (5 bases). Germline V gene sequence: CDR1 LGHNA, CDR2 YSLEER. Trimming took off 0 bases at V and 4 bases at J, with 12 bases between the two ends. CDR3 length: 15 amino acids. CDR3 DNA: TGCGCCAGCAGCCAAGATGCAGGCAGGGTCACTGAAGCTTTCTTT. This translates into CASSQDAGRVTEAFF.

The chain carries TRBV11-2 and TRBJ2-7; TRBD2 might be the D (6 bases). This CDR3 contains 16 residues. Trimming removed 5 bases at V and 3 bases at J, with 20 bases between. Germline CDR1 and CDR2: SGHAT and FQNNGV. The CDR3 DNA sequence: TGTGCCAGCAGCGAGGGACTCTTAAATCGGGTCTACGAGCAGTACTTC. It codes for CASSEGLLNRVYEQYF.

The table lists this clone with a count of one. CDR3 sequence (DNA): TGTGCCTGGAACGACGGGGGACGCACAGATACGCAGTATTTT. Protein sequence: CAWNDGGRTDTQYF. The chain is built from TRBV30 and TRBJ2-3, with a weak D call TRBD2 (6 bases). Per the germline V gene, CDR1 is GTSNPN and CDR2 is SVGIG (reference sequence). The CDR3 totals 14 residues. V was cut by 4 bases and J by 1 base, with 12 bases left in between.

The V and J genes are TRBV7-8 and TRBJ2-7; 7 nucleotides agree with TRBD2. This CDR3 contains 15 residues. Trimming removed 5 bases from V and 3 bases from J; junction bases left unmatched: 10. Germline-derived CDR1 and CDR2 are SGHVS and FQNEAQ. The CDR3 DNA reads TGTGCCAGCAGCGAAGGAGGGGAGGGTGTCTACGAGCAGTACTTC. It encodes CASSEGGEGVYEQYF. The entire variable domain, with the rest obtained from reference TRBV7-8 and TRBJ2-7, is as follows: GAGVSQSPRYKVAKRGQDVALRCDPISGHVSLFWYQQALGQGPEFLTYFQNEAQLDKSGLPSDRFFAERPEGSVSTLKIQRTQQEDSAVYLCASSEGGEGVYEQYFGPGTRLTVT.

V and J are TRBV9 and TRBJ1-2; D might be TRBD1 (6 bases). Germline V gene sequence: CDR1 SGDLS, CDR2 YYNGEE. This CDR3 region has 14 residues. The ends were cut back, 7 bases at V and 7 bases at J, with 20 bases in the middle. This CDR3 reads CASRGVGGKGGYTF. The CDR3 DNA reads TGTGCCAGCCGGGGGGTAGGGGGGAAGGGTGGCTACACCTTC.

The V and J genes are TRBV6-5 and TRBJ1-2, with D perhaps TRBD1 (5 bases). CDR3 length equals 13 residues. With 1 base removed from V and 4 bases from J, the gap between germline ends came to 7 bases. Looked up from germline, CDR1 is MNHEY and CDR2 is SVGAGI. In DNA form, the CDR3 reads TGTGCCAGCAGTTACTTAGGGGCCTATGGCTACACCTTC. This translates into CASSYLGAYGYTF.

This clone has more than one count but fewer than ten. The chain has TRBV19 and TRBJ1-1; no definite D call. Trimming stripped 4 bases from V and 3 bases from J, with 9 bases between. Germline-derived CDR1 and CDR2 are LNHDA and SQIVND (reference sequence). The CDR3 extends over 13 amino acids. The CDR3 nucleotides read TGTGCCAGTAGTAGATGGAGTGACACTGAAGCTTTCTTT. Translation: CASSRWSDTEAFF.

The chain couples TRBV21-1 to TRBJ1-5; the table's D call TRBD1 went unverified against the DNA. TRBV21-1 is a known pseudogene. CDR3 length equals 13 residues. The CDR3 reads CASSKHSNQPQHF. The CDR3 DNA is TGTGCCAGCAGCAAACATAGCAATCAGCCCCAGCATTTT.

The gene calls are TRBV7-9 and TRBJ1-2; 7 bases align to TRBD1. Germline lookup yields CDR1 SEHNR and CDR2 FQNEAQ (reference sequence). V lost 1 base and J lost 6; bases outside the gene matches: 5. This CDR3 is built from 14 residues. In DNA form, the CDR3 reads TGTGCCAGCAGCTTAGAGCTAGGGGGCGATGGCTACACCTTC. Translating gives CASSLELGGDGYTF.

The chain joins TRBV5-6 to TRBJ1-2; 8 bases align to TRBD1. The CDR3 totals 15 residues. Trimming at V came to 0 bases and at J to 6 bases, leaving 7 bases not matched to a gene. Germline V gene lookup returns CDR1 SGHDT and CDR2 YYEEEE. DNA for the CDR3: TGTGCCAGCAGCTTGGTCGACAGGGGCGGACATGGCTACACCTTC. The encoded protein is CASSLVDRGGHGYTF.

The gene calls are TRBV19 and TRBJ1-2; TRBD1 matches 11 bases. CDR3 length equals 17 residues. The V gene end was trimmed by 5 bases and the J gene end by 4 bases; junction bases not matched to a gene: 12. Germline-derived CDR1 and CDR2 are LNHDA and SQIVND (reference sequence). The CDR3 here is CASSLSWTGGEVYGYTF. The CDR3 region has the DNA TGTGCCAGTAGTCTTTCCTGGACAGGGGGCGAAGTCTATGGCTACACCTTC.

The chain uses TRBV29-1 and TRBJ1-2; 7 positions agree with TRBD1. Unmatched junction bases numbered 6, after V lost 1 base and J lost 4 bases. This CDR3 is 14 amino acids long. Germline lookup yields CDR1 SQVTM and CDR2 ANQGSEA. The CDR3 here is CSVEVTGVFYGYTF. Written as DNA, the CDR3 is TGCAGCGTTGAAGTTACAGGGGTCTTCTATGGCTACACCTTC.

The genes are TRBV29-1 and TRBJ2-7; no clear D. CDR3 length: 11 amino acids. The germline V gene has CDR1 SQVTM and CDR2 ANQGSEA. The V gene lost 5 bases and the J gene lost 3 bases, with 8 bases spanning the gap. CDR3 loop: CSVSPGYEQYF. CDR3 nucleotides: TGCAGCGTTTCCCCCGGCTACGAGCAGTACTTC.

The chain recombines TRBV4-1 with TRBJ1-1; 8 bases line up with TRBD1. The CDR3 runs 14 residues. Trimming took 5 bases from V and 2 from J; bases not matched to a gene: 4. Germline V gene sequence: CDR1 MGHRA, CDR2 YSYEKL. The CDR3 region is CASSFGQGNTEAFF. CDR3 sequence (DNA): TGCGCCAGCAGCTTCGGACAGGGAAACACTGAAGCTTTCTTT.

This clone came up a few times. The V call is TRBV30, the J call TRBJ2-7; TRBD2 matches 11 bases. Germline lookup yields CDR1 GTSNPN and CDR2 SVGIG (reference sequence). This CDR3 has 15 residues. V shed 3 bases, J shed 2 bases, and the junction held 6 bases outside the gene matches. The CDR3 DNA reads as TGTGCCTGGAGGGGGACTAGCGGATTGGCCTACGAGCAGTACTTC. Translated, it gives CAWRGTSGLAYEQYF.

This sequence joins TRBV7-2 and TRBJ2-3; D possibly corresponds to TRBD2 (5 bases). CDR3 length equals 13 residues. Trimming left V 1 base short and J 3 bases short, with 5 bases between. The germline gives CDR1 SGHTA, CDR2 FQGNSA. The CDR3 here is CASSLGRTDTQYF. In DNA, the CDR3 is TGTGCCAGCAGCTTAGGGAGGACAGATACGCAGTATTTT.

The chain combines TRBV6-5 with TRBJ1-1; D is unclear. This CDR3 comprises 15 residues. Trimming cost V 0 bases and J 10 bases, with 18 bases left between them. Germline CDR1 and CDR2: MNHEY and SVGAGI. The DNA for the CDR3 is TGTGCCAGCAGTTACTCAGCCCTCAGGCCCTTTGGAGCTTTCTTT. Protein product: CASSYSALRPFGAFF.

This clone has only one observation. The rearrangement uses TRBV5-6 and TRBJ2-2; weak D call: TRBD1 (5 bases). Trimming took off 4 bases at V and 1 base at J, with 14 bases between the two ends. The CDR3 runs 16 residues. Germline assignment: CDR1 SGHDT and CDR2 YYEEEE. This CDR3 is CASSAQPQGNTGELFF. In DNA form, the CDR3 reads TGTGCCAGCAGCGCCCAACCGCAGGGGAACACCGGGGAGCTGTTTTTT.

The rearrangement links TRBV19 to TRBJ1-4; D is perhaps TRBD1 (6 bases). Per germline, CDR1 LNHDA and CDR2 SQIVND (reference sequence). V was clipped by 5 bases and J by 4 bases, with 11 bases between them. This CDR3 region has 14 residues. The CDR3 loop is CASSGLGGNEKLFF. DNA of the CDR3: TGTGCCAGTAGTGGGCTAGGGGGTAATGAAAAACTGTTTTTT.

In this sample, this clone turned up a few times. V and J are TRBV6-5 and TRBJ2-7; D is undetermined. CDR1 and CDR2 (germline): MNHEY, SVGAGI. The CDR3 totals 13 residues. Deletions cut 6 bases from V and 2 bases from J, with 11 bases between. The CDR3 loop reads CASRSSRTYEQYF. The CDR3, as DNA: TGTGCCAGCAGATCCTCTAGAACCTACGAGCAGTACTTC.